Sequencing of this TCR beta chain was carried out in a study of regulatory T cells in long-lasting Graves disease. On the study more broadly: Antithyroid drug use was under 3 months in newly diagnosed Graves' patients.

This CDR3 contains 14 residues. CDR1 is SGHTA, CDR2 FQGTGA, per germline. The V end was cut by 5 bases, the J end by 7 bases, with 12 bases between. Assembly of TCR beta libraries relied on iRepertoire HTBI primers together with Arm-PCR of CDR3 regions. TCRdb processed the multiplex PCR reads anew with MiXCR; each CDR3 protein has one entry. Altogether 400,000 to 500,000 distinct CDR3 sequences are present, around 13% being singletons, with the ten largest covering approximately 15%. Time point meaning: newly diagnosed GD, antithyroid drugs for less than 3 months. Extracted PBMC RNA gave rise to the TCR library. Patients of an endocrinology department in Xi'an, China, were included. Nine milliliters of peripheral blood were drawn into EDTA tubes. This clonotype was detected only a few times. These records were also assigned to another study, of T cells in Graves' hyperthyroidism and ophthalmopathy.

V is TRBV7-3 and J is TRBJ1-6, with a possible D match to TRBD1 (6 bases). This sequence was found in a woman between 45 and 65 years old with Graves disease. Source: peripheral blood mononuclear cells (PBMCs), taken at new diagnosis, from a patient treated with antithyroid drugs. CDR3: CASSPGTSNSPLHF. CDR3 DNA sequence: TGTGCCAGCAGCCCAGGGACATCAAATTCACCCCTCCACTTT.